This T cell receptor beta chain is drawn from a study of cytomegalovirus exposure and HLA in healthy donors. Germline lookup yields CDR1 PRHDT and CDR2 FYEKMQ (reference sequence). Trimming cost V 5 bases and J 6 bases; bases outside gene matches: 9. The CDR3 runs 14 residues. The primer mix had 60 Vbeta and 13 Jbeta primers. TCRdb's copy holds only in-frame clones and misses some; the assay was immunoSEQ multiplex PCR. Of roughly 290,000 clones in the sample, about four fifths were seen once. The clonotype was recovered from a girl aged 2 to 9 in good health and CMV-seronegative. The sequenced sample was PBMCs. The rearrangement links TRBV13 to TRBJ1-1; 7 bases are shared with TRBD1. The CDR3 DNA follows: TGTGCCAGCAGCGTTCACAGGGGTATCGCTGAAGCTTTCTTT. Its translation is CASSVHRGIAEAFF.